This T cell receptor (beta chain) was observed in a study of cytomegalovirus exposure and HLA in healthy donors. Turning to the study itself: Later, an analysis reported that the approximately 120 validation repertoires had used the same platform as the roughly 700 first-cohort repertoires.

Germline lookup yields CDR1 KGHSH and CDR2 LQKENI. Trimming removed 3 bases from V and 8 bases from J, with 19 bases in between. The CDR3 is 15 residues long. With respect to this clone: Its cognate antigen is unknown.

The study's findings and limits: The authors listed some 150 TCR beta chains as cytomegalovirus-associated. In vitro work confirmed that three CMV-associated chains recognize CMV antigens. Most TCR sequences were seen very rarely across donors, but some public TCRs occurred in many.

TCRdb keeps only in-frame clones here, not all; method: immunoSEQ multiplex PCR. The sample consists of 150,000 to 200,000 clones, roughly 88% of them appearing once. Sequencing was performed on PBMCs. The sequence was collected from a woman younger than 35 in good health and CMV-seronegative. The V and J genes are TRBV18 and TRBJ1-2; no clear D. The CDR3 DNA reads as TGTGCCAGCTCACCCCGTCAAGAAGCCTCGGAGGGCTACACCTTC. Protein product: CASSPRQEASEGYTF.